A single sample gave rise to the 2 T cell receptor beta chains below, sequenced in a study of blood T cell repertoires in COVID-19. The repertoire was sequenced with immunoSEQ multiplex PCR; TCRdb's copy has only in-frame clones and lacks some. The sample lists 200,000 to 250,000 clones, about nine tenths seen once, with about 6% in the top ten. Input material: PBMCs or T cells enriched from blood (not recorded which). Receptor source: a woman in her twenties or thirties with acute COVID-19.

The chain carries TRBV6-2 or TRBV6-3 and TRBJ2-7; possible D gene TRBD2, 6 bases. This CDR3 contains 12 residues. Per the germline V gene, CDR1 is MNHEY and CDR2 is SVGEGT. V lost 6 bases and J 4 bases, leaving 10 bases between the germline ends. CDR3 nucleotides: TGTGCCAGCAGCAGTCGGGAGTACGAGCAGTACTTC. Its protein is CASSSREYEQYF.

This clone has more than one count but fewer than ten. This chain connects TRBV6-1 to TRBJ2-7, with 11 bases identical to TRBD2. This CDR3 comprises 15 residues. J lost 5 bases, V lost 2 bases, and 5 bases had no gene match. Germline CDR1 MNHNS, CDR2 SASEGT. This chain's CDR3 is CASSENTSGSHEQYF. The DNA for the CDR3 is TGTGCCAGCAGTGAAAACACTAGCGGGAGTCACGAGCAGTACTTC.